Presented here are 5 T cell receptor beta chains from one specimen sequenced in a study of T cell repertoires in cytomegalovirus infection. MiXCR, applied by TCRdb to the reads, yields one record per CDR3 protein. The sample carries about 360,000 distinct CDR3 sequences, roughly 18% recorded once. Sequenced material: PBMCs. These receptors were obtained from a human donor in good health (CMV status not recorded). Some clones in this sample may be carry-over from other donors' samples.

This clonotype was counted many times. The J gene is TRBJ2-3, the V gene TRBV7-2; 11 nucleotides agree with TRBD2. The trim removed 1 base at V and 2 bases at J, leaving 5 bases unmatched. CDR1 SGHTA and CDR2 FQGNSA come from the germline V gene. The CDR3 has 17 residues. CDR3 amino acids: CASSLGGLAAHTDTQYF. The CDR3, as DNA: TGTGCCAGCAGCTTAGGGGGACTAGCGGCTCACACAGATACGCAGTATTTT.

The V and J genes are TRBV29-1 and TRBJ2-7; 9 bases match TRBD2. The CDR3 covers 14 residues. Germline values: CDR1 SQVTM, CDR2 ANQGSEA. V gave up 7 bases and J gave up 1 base; unmatched junction bases: 8. CDR3 sequence (DNA): TGCAGCGCCAGGGGCGGGAGGGTGTCCTACGAGCAGTACTTC. Translating it yields CSARGGRVSYEQYF.

The CDR3 DNA reads as TGTGCCAGCGGCTCTTTGACTAGCGGGAGGTACGAGCAGTACTTC. It is translated as CASGSLTSGRYEQYF. The genes are TRBV6-1 and TRBJ2-7, with 13 bases that match TRBD2. The V gene end was trimmed by 8 bases and the J gene end by 4 bases; junction bases not matched to a gene: 8. CDR3 length equals 15 residues. From germline, CDR1 is MNHNS and CDR2 SASEGT.

This clonotype was observed at least ten times. The V gene is TRBV7-8, the J gene TRBJ1-2, with D hard to call. The germline CDR1 and CDR2 sequences are SGHVS and FQNEAQ. The CDR3 has 15 residues. Trimming removed 4 bases from V and 4 bases from J, with 16 bases in between. DNA for the CDR3: TGTGCCAGCAGCTCAAGGCGGAGCATTACCTATGGCTACACCTTC. Translated: CASSSRRSITYGYTF. Complete variable domain (other parts from reference TRBV7-8 and TRBJ1-2): GAGVSQSPRYKVAKRGQDVALRCDPISGHVSLFWYQQALGQGPEFLTYFQNEAQLDKSGLPSDRFFAERPEGSVSTLKIQRTQQEDSAVYLCASSSRRSITYGYTFGSGTRLTVV.

This clonotype was detected a few times. The J gene is TRBJ1-5, the V gene TRBV6-1; D call uncertain. Germline V gives CDR1 MNHNS, CDR2 SASEGT. The CDR3 covers 15 residues. V lost 6 bases and J lost 2, with 14 bases in between. CDR3 bases: TGTGCCAGCAGCCAGAGATTACACGGCAATCAGCCCCAGCATTTT. Translating it yields CASSQRLHGNQPQHF.